A single sample gave rise to the 32 T cell receptor beta chains below, sequenced in a study of T-cell reconstitution after alpha-beta-depleted transplantation in children. This sample's TCRbeta library carried unique molecular identifier barcodes. TCRdb analysed the PCR reads with MiXCR anew, one entry per CDR3 protein. This repertoire shows 500,000 or so distinct CDR3 sequences, about 30% found once; its top ten account for 2.4%. Sequenced here: PBMCs from the stem cell graft donor, sampled from the stem cell graft. These receptor sequences come from a human donor who donated a stem cell graft to a child with aplastic anemia.

The chain employs TRBV12-3 or TRBV12-4 and TRBJ1-4; TRBD1 agrees at 8 bases. This CDR3 region has 15 residues. The V and J ends lost 0 bases and 11 bases, in that order; junction bases with no gene match: 8. This chain's CDR3 is CASSLAQGVENKLFF. DNA for the CDR3: TGTGCCAGCAGTTTAGCACAGGGGGTAGAAAATAAACTGTTTTTT.

This clonotype was observed once. V gene TRBV7-2 combines with J gene TRBJ2-2; D is ambiguous. The CDR3 consists of 16 residues. V lost 4 bases, J lost 4 bases, and 16 bases lay in between. Germline CDR1 reads SGHTA; CDR2 reads FQGNSA. The CDR3 reads CASSSAPGPGTGELFF. CDR3 DNA: TGTGCCAGCAGCTCCGCGCCGGGTCCGGGCACCGGGGAGCTGTTTTTT.

The rearrangement links TRBV18 to TRBJ2-1; 7 nucleotides align to TRBD1. Losses at the gene ends were 3 bases for V and 2 bases for J; bases not matched to a gene: 7. The V gene's germline CDR1 is KGHSH and CDR2 LQKENI. This CDR3 comprises 16 residues. In DNA, the CDR3 is TGTGCCAGCTCACCGGAGACAGGGCCGGCCTACAATGAGCAGTTCTTC. Its protein product is CASSPETGPAYNEQFF.

The chain recombines TRBV25-1 with TRBJ1-1; TRBD1 might be the D (5 bases). CDR1 and CDR2 (germline): MGHDK, SYGVNS. This CDR3 contains 15 residues. Trimming cost V 0 bases and J 1 base, with 9 bases left between them. CDR3 region: CASSEYGRGNTEAFF. Here the CDR3 DNA reads TGTGCCAGCAGTGAATACGGGAGGGGGAACACTGAAGCTTTCTTT.

The chain combines TRBV4-3 with TRBJ2-7, with D tentatively TRBD2 (6 bases). Trimming cost V 3 bases and J 2 bases, with 8 bases left between them. The CDR3 spans 13 residues. Looked up from germline, CDR1 is LGHNA and CDR2 is YSLEER. CDR3 residues: CASSQGGTYEQYF. CDR3 bases: TGCGCCAGCAGCCAGGGGGGTACCTACGAGCAGTACTTC.

The rearrangement links TRBV19 to TRBJ1-5; D unresolved. The CDR3 is 13 residues long. Germline V gene data show CDR1 as LNHDA and CDR2 as SQIVND (reference sequence). The V and J ends lost 6 bases and 8 bases respectively, with 14 bases between them. Written as DNA, the CDR3 is TGTGCCAGTAGCCTAGTGGGGAGGAAGCCCCAGCATTTT. Residues: CASSLVGRKPQHF.

This clonotype turned up a few times. The V call is TRBV6-5, the J call TRBJ2-4; 9 bases match TRBD1. Trimming at V came to 2 bases and at J to 0 bases, leaving 17 bases not matched to a gene. Germline CDR1 MNHEY, CDR2 SVGAGI. This CDR3 contains 21 residues. The CDR3 loop is CASSYLSGQGNPPLAKNIQYF. Written as DNA, the CDR3 is TGTGCCAGCAGTTACCTTTCGGGACAGGGAAACCCTCCTCTAGCCAAAAACATTCAGTACTTC.

This clonotype was picked up a small number of times. The chain joins TRBV7-2 to TRBJ1-1; D not certain. Germline V gene lookup returns CDR1 SGHTA and CDR2 FQGNSA. V dropped 4 bases and J dropped 1 base, with 7 bases sitting between them. This CDR3 comprises 13 residues. The DNA for the CDR3 is TGTGCCAGCAGCTCAAAGACGAACACTGAAGCTTTCTTT. This codes for CASSSKTNTEAFF.

The chain recombines TRBV7-2 with TRBJ2-5; 9 bases align to TRBD1. The germline V gene has CDR1 SGHTA and CDR2 FQGNSA. V was clipped by 1 base and J by 4 bases; unmatched bases: 10. The CDR3 extends over 17 amino acids. The chain's CDR3 is CASSLVGTGRGSETQYF. CDR3 sequence (DNA): TGTGCCAGCAGCTTAGTCGGGACAGGGCGCGGGTCAGAGACCCAGTACTTC.

This chain connects TRBV9 to TRBJ2-7; 8 bases line up with TRBD2. V trimming: 2 bases; J trimming: 2 bases; junction bases outside the gene matches: 6. Germline V gene data show CDR1 as SGDLS and CDR2 as YYNGEE. This CDR3 is 15 amino acids long. Here the CDR3 reads CASSVHAGGAYEQYF. The CDR3 DNA follows: TGTGCCAGCAGCGTCCACGCGGGAGGAGCCTACGAGCAGTACTTC.

This clonotype was found a few times. V is TRBV7-3 and J is TRBJ2-1; 9 positions match TRBD1. The germline V gene has CDR1 SGHTA and CDR2 FQGTGA. After removal of 5 bases from V and 6 bases from J, the junction contained 11 bases not matched to a gene. The CDR3 consists of 16 residues. CDR3 in amino acids: CASSPSVGQGFNEQFF. The CDR3 DNA is TGTGCCAGCAGCCCCTCTGTGGGACAGGGCTTCAATGAGCAGTTCTTC.

The J gene is TRBJ2-5, the V gene TRBV20-1; a weak D match, TRBD2 (6 bases). The V end was cut by 5 bases, the J end by 4 bases, with 20 bases between. Looked up from germline, CDR1 is DFQATT and CDR2 is SNEGSKA (reference sequence). The CDR3 runs to 15 residues. CDR3 region: CSAEMGEELLETQYF. The CDR3 DNA reads as TGCAGTGCTGAGATGGGGGAGGAACTTTTAGAGACCCAGTACTTC.

This chain joins TRBV29-1 and TRBJ2-2; D gene unclear. The V end was cut by 4 bases, the J end by 4 bases, with 13 bases between. The CDR3 sequence is 14 residues long. The germline V gene has CDR1 SQVTM and CDR2 ANQGSEA. CDR3 nucleotides: TGCAGCGTTGCCGCCGCCCAAGGCACCGGGGAGCTGTTTTTT. Protein product: CSVAAAQGTGELFF.

This chain joins TRBV30 and TRBJ2-1; 14 nucleotides agree with TRBD2. The CDR3 covers 16 residues. The V and J ends lost 2 bases and 4 bases, in that order; junction bases with no gene match: 4. Germline CDR1 reads GTSNPN; CDR2 reads SVGIG (reference sequence). The CDR3 nucleotides are TGTGCCTGGAGTCGGACTAGCGGGAGGTATTACAATGAGCAGTTCTTC. As protein: CAWSRTSGRYYNEQFF.

The CDR3 DNA follows: TGCGCCAGCAGCTTGGTGGTAGCGGGAGGGCCCACAGATACGCAGTATTTT. This encodes CASSLVVAGGPTDTQYF. The genes are TRBV5-1 and TRBJ2-3, with 11 positions matching TRBD2. Germline CDR1 and CDR2: SGHRS and YFSETQ. Unmatched junction bases numbered 5, after V lost 0 bases and J lost 2 bases. The length of the CDR3 is 17 residues.

The genes are TRBV6-2 or TRBV6-3 and TRBJ1-1, with D hard to call. The CDR3 length is 17 residues. CDR1 and CDR2 from the germline V gene are MNHEY and SVGEGT. The V end lost 0 bases, the J end lost 1 base, and 15 bases lay between the germline ends. CDR3 loop: CASSYSIGPTPNTEAFF. The CDR3 bases are TGTGCCAGCAGTTACTCGATAGGGCCCACCCCGAACACTGAAGCTTTCTTT.

This chain uses TRBV7-8 with TRBJ1-1; D unclear. V was pared by 3 bases and J by 0 bases, with 11 bases between. The CDR3 runs 15 residues. Germline V CDR1 and CDR2: SGHVS, FQNEAQ. CDR3 sequence (DNA): TGTGCCAGCAGCTTCCAAGGGATCATGAACACTGAAGCTTTCTTT. Its translation: CASSFQGIMNTEAFF.

This clonotype was observed a few times. Here the CDR3 DNA reads TGCAGTGCTAAATTTCCTAGCGGGAGGGCCGCCTACGAGCAGTACTTC. It codes for CSAKFPSGRAAYEQYF. The chain uses TRBV20-1 and TRBJ2-7; 12 nucleotides align to TRBD2. Germline lookup yields CDR1 DFQATT and CDR2 SNEGSKA (reference sequence). The CDR3 spans 16 residues. Trimming cost V 4 bases and J 2 bases; bases outside gene matches: 9.

This clonotype has only a few counts. V usage is TRBV25-1 and J usage is TRBJ1-2; D is undetermined. CDR1 and CDR2 (germline): MGHDK, SYGVNS. There are 12 residues in the CDR3. V shed 7 bases and J shed 2 bases, with 8 bases lying between them. The CDR3 protein is CASTGPNYGYTF. The CDR3 region has the DNA TGTGCCAGCACTGGGCCGAACTATGGCTACACCTTC.

V is TRBV24-1 and J is TRBJ2-2, with TRBD1 matching 9 bases. CDR3 length: 13 residues. Unmatched junction bases numbered 8, after V lost 12 bases and J lost 7 bases. Germline assignment: CDR1 KGHDR and CDR2 SFDVKD. CDR3 bases: TGTGCCGCAGGGACAGGGTTCAACGGGGAGCTGTTTTTT. The encoded protein is CAAGTGFNGELFF.

This clonotype was picked up a small number of times. This rearrangement joins TRBV29-1 to TRBJ2-3, with D possibly matching TRBD2 (6 bases). Trimming took 3 bases from V and 1 from J, leaving 11 bases between them. Per the germline V gene, CDR1 is SQVTM and CDR2 is ANQGSEA. The CDR3 runs to 14 residues. For the CDR3, the DNA is TGCAGCGTTGACGTAGCGGCGGGCACAGATACGCAGTATTTT. It encodes CSVDVAAGTDTQYF.

This clonotype showed up just a few times. The chain combines TRBV30 with TRBJ2-3; maybe TRBD1 (6 bases). Germline V lookup: CDR1 GTSNPN, CDR2 SVGIG (reference sequence). The length of the CDR3 is 13 residues. The V gene lost 4 bases and the J gene lost 2 bases, with 10 bases spanning the gap. DNA for the CDR3: TGTGCCTGGACGAGGGGGAACACAGATACGCAGTATTTT. It yields the protein CAWTRGNTDTQYF.

V usage is TRBV4-3 and J usage is TRBJ2-3; D is undetermined. The CDR3 sequence is 15 residues long. The germline V gene has CDR1 LGHNA and CDR2 YSLEER. Trimming pared 0 bases from V and 0 bases from J, leaving 7 bases between. The CDR3 coding sequence is TGCGCCAGCAGCCAAGACTCATTTAGCACAGATACGCAGTATTTT. It specifies CASSQDSFSTDTQYF.

This rearrangement joins TRBV20-1 to TRBJ1-1; no firm D call. The CDR3 consists of 16 residues. Germline V gives CDR1 DFQATT, CDR2 SNEGSKA (reference sequence). V shed 2 bases and J shed 0 bases, with 16 bases lying between them. CDR3 DNA: TGCAGTGCTAGATATCCGGGAGCCGCCCTGAACACTGAAGCTTTCTTT. This gives the protein CSARYPGAALNTEAFF.

The chain joins TRBV11-2 to TRBJ2-3, with 7 bases identical to TRBD1. The CDR3 is made up of 16 amino acids. Germline lookup yields CDR1 SGHAT and CDR2 FQNNGV. J was trimmed by 3 bases and V by 5 bases; bases with no gene match: 11. CDR3 nucleotides: TGTGCCAGCAGCCTTTGGACAGGTGGAAGGACAGATACGCAGTATTTT. This translates into CASSLWTGGRTDTQYF.

This chain connects TRBV20-1 to TRBJ1-3; D possibly corresponds to TRBD1 (5 bases). There are 17 residues in the CDR3. Germline V lookup: CDR1 DFQATT, CDR2 SNEGSKA (reference sequence). Trimming removed 0 bases from V and 0 bases from J, with 15 bases in between. This chain's CDR3 is CSARDSLGESSGNTIYF. The CDR3 region has the DNA TGCAGTGCTAGAGACAGTTTGGGGGAAAGCTCTGGAAACACCATATATTTT.

This rearrangement joins TRBV5-5 to TRBJ1-1, with 8 bases matching TRBD1. Germline V CDR1 and CDR2: SGHKS, YYEKEE (reference sequence). The CDR3 is 11 amino acids. Trimming cost V 3 bases and J 10 bases; bases outside gene matches: 2. In DNA, the CDR3 is TGTGCCAGCAGCTCGGACAGGGTAGCTTTCTTT. Translating it yields CASSSDRVAFF.

This clonotype was seen only a few times. The genes are TRBV14 and TRBJ2-3, with TRBD2 as a possible D gene (5 bases). The V end was cut by 10 bases, the J end by 7 bases, with 12 bases between. Germline V gives CDR1 SGHDN, CDR2 FVKESK. The length of the CDR3 is 11 residues. The CDR3 loop reads CATMTGNTQYF. The CDR3 DNA is TGTGCCACCATGACGGGGAATACGCAGTATTTT.

The chain combines TRBV7-8 with TRBJ2-7; 9 nucleotides line up with TRBD2. CDR3 length equals 15 residues. The ends lost 5 bases at V and 0 bases at J; junction bases unmatched: 5. Germline CDR1 and CDR2: SGHVS and FQNEAQ. As DNA, the CDR3 is TGTGCCAGCAGCCGTAATAGCGGGAGCTCCTACGAGCAGTACGTC. As protein: CASSRNSGSSYEQYV.

This clonotype has only a few counts. CDR3 loop: CSVEDPMKGTEAFF. The CDR3 region has the DNA TGCAGCGTTGAAGATCCAATGAAGGGGACTGAAGCTTTCTTT. J is TRBJ1-1 and V is TRBV29-1; possible D gene TRBD1, 5 bases. Looked up from germline, CDR1 is SQVTM and CDR2 is ANQGSEA. The CDR3 has 14 residues. V was clipped by 0 bases and J by 5 bases, with 13 bases between them.

The genes are TRBV6-1 and TRBJ1-1; TRBD1 agrees at 9 bases. Germline CDR1 reads MNHNS; CDR2 reads SASEGT. This CDR3 contains 19 residues. Losses at the gene ends were 8 bases for V and 0 bases for J; bases not matched to a gene: 19. CDR3 in DNA: TGTGCCAGCCCGAGGGACAGGGAGGTTATAGGAGTGTTGAACACTGAAGCTTTCTTT. Translated, it gives CASPRDREVIGVLNTEAFF.

The count of this clonotype is one. The V call is TRBV28, the J call TRBJ2-5; 9 bases are a match to TRBD1. This CDR3 has 15 amino acids. Germline V gene data show CDR1 as MDHEN and CDR2 as SYDVKM. J was trimmed by 5 bases and V by 5 bases; bases with no gene match: 9. CDR3 sequence (DNA): TGTGCCAGCAGTATGACAGGGGGAAGTACGGAGACCCAGTACTTC. Translation gives CASSMTGGSTETQYF.